This entry lists 20 T cell receptor beta chains sequenced from one sample in a study of blood T cell repertoires in COVID-19. Method: immunoSEQ multiplex PCR; TCRdb's copy keeps in-frame clones and lacks some. Here the sample spans 250,000 or so clones, about 87% being singletons. The sample consisted of PBMCs or T cells enriched from blood (not recorded which). The receptors were sampled from a woman aged 45 to 65 who had recovered from COVID-19.

The chain uses TRBV10-3 and TRBJ1-2; tentatively, D is TRBD1 (5 bases). The germline V gene encodes CDR1 ENHRY and CDR2 SYGVKD. Between the trimmed V and J ends, which lost 0 bases and 8 bases, there was a span of 10 bases. The CDR3 spans 13 residues. The DNA for the CDR3 is TGTGCCATCAGTGAGTCGGGGACTGGAGGCTACACCTTC. Its translation: CAISESGTGGYTF.

The rearrangement uses TRBV2 and TRBJ2-7; 7 nucleotides match TRBD1. V was clipped by 5 bases and J by 6 bases; unmatched bases: 7. CDR3 length: 13 amino acids. Germline values: CDR1 SNHLY, CDR2 FYNNEI. CDR3 bases: TGTGCCAGCAGTTATACAGGGGAGCGCGAGCAGTACTTC. Translation gives CASSYTGEREQYF.

This chain joins TRBV9 and TRBJ1-5; TRBD1 is a possible D gene (6 bases). Germline V gives CDR1 SGDLS, CDR2 YYNGEE. Trimming cost V 1 base and J 5 bases, with 7 bases left between them. This CDR3 is 13 amino acids long. The CDR3 protein is CASSVSGDQPQHF. As DNA, the CDR3 is TGTGCCAGCAGCGTATCAGGGGATCAGCCCCAGCATTTT.

V and J are TRBV27 and TRBJ1-2, with D perhaps matching TRBD1 (6 bases). From germline, CDR1 is MNHEY and CDR2 SMNVEV (reference sequence). This CDR3 region has 16 residues. With 3 bases removed from V and 2 bases from J, the gap between germline ends came to 16 bases. CDR3 in DNA: TGTGCCAGCAGTTTGGTCCAGGGGAAGTACAACTATGGCTACACCTTC. It codes for CASSLVQGKYNYGYTF.

The V gene is TRBV7-2, the J gene TRBJ1-2; 7 nucleotides align to TRBD1. CDR3 size: 14 residues. Germline trimming cut 5 bases from V and 3 bases from J; bases unmatched to any gene: 6. The germline gives CDR1 SGHTA, CDR2 FQGNSA. CDR3 region: CASSLDRAYYGYTF. CDR3 nucleotide sequence: TGTGCCAGCAGCCTCGACAGGGCCTACTATGGCTACACCTTC.

The rearrangement joins TRBV2 to TRBJ2-3; possible D gene TRBD2, 6 bases. Per germline, CDR1 SNHLY and CDR2 FYNNEI. The CDR3 is 13 amino acids. V lost 0 bases, J lost 8 bases, and 9 bases lay in between. CDR3 DNA sequence: TGTGCCAGCAGTGAAGCGCTGGGGGGTACGCAGTATTTT. Its protein product is CASSEALGGTQYF.

The rearrangement joins TRBV20-1 to TRBJ2-3, with 7 bases that match TRBD1. Germline V lookup: CDR1 DFQATT, CDR2 SNEGSKA (reference sequence). This CDR3 spans 12 amino acids. V trimming: 3 bases; J trimming: 4 bases; junction bases outside the gene matches: 1. The CDR3 reads CSASQGADTQYF. CDR3 nucleotides: TGCAGTGCTAGTCAGGGGGCAGATACGCAGTATTTT.

The J gene is TRBJ2-7, the V gene TRBV29-1; a weak D match, TRBD1 (5 bases). The length of the CDR3 is 14 residues. Germline CDR1 SQVTM, CDR2 ANQGSEA. The V and J ends lost 0 bases and 7 bases respectively, with 16 bases between them. CDR3 DNA sequence: TGCAGCGTTGAAGATATGAGAAGGGGTGGTGAGCAGTACTTC. As protein: CSVEDMRRGGEQYF.

The chain carries TRBV5-1 and TRBJ2-2, with D tentatively TRBD2 (5 bases). V gave up 1 base and J gave up 0 bases, with 16 bases separating them. The CDR3 has 18 residues. Germline CDR1 is SGHRS and CDR2 is YFSETQ. The CDR3 reads CASSLRASGSSNTGELFF. The DNA for the CDR3 is TGCGCCAGCAGCTTGCGAGCCTCGGGAAGTTCGAACACCGGGGAGCTGTTTTTT.

The chain carries TRBV4-2 and TRBJ1-3; D gene ambiguous. The CDR3 totals 17 residues. V was trimmed by 0 bases and J by 0 bases, leaving 12 bases between them. The germline V gene encodes CDR1 LGHNA and CDR2 YNFKEQ. CDR3 coding DNA: TGTGCCAGCAGCCAAGATCCCTATGTCCTCTCTGGAAACACCATATATTTT. Translating it yields CASSQDPYVLSGNTIYF.

V and J are TRBV5-1 and TRBJ2-1, with 11 nucleotides matching TRBD1. From germline, CDR1 is SGHRS and CDR2 YFSETQ. V dropped 5 bases and J dropped 6; count of bases not matched to a gene: 16. This CDR3 comprises 18 residues. Here the CDR3 DNA reads TGCGCCAGCAGAACCGTCCCGGGACAGGGGGGGGTCGGCAATGAGCAGTTCTTC. Translation gives CASRTVPGQGGVGNEQFF. Filled out from reference TRBV5-1 and TRBJ2-1, the complete variable domain reads KAGVTQTPRYLIKTRGQQVTLSCSPISGHRSVSWYQQTPGQGLQFLFEYFSETQRNKGNFPGRFSGRQFSNSRSEMNVSTLELGDSALYLCASRTVPGQGGVGNEQFFGPGTRLTVL.

This clone appeared once. The chain recombines TRBV7-9 with TRBJ2-7; 7 nucleotides agree with TRBD1. From germline, CDR1 is SEHNR and CDR2 FQNEAQ (reference sequence). J gave up 3 bases and V 3 bases, and 11 bases lay outside the gene matches. The CDR3 extends over 16 amino acids. CDR3 loop: CASSFERGQINYEQYF. CDR3 DNA: TGTGCCAGCAGCTTTGAACGGGGACAGATCAACTACGAGCAGTACTTC. Looking up the rest from reference TRBV7-9 and TRBJ2-7 gives the full variable domain: DTGVSQNPRHKITKRGQNVTFRCDPISEHNRLYWYRQTLGQGPEFLTYFQNEAQLEKSRLLSDRFSAERPKGSFSTLEIQRTEQGDSAMYLCASSFERGQINYEQYFGPGTRLTVT.

V is TRBV18 and J is TRBJ2-3; TRBD2 agrees at 11 bases. Germline V gene data show CDR1 as KGHSH and CDR2 as LQKENI. CDR3 size: 15 residues. Germline trimming cut 3 bases from V and 1 base from J; bases unmatched to any gene: 0. In DNA form, the CDR3 reads TGTGCCAGCTCACCGGGACTAGCGGGCACAGATACGCAGTATTTT. Translating gives CASSPGLAGTDTQYF.

This chain connects TRBV7-9 to TRBJ2-3; no firm D call. With 6 bases removed from V and 3 bases from J, the gap between germline ends came to 13 bases. The germline V gene encodes CDR1 SEHNR and CDR2 FQNEAQ (reference sequence). The CDR3 is made up of 14 amino acids. The CDR3 DNA reads as TGTGCCAGCAGGGATGACAACCCAACAGATACGCAGTATTTT. The encoded protein is CASRDDNPTDTQYF.

The chain carries TRBV28 and TRBJ1-1; 7 nucleotides match TRBD1. The CDR3 sequence is 13 residues long. CDR1 is MDHEN, CDR2 SYDVKM, per germline. Trimming took 2 bases from V and 5 from J; bases not matched to a gene: 2. The CDR3 loop is CASSLQQGTEAFF. The CDR3 nucleotides read TGTGCCAGCAGTTTACAACAGGGGACTGAAGCTTTCTTT.

This clone has only one observation. The V and J genes are TRBV3-1 (or the pseudogene TRBV3-2) and TRBJ2-7, with 11 nucleotides matching TRBD2. V trimming: 4 bases; J trimming: 2 bases; junction bases outside the gene matches: 7. The CDR3 consists of 16 residues. Germline values: CDR1 LGHDT, CDR2 YNNKEL (reference sequence). The CDR3 loop is CASSPFLAGGAYEQYF. Written as DNA, the CDR3 is TGTGCCAGCAGCCCCTTCCTAGCGGGAGGAGCCTACGAGCAGTACTTC.

V and J are TRBV5-1 and TRBJ2-1; 8 bases agree with TRBD1. The CDR3 consists of 14 residues. Germline V gene sequence: CDR1 SGHRS, CDR2 YFSETQ. Trimming removed 6 bases from V and 6 bases from J; junction bases left unmatched: 8. This chain's CDR3 is CASTDRGAINEQFF. The CDR3 nucleotides are TGCGCCAGCACTGACAGGGGTGCCATCAATGAGCAGTTCTTC.

V gene TRBV6-2 or TRBV6-3 combines with J gene TRBJ1-1; D may be TRBD1 (5 bases). CDR3 length: 13 amino acids. The germline V and J ends were trimmed by 2 bases and 7 bases, with 11 bases remaining between them. CDR1 MNHEY and CDR2 SVGEGT come from the germline V gene. As DNA, the CDR3 is TGTGCCAGCAGTTACCCGGGGGTTGTTGAAGCTTTCTTT. It specifies CASSYPGVVEAFF.

The rearrangement links TRBV18 to TRBJ2-3; D unclear. Looked up from germline, CDR1 is KGHSH and CDR2 is LQKENI. Trimming removed 1 base from V and 2 bases from J, with 7 bases in between. This CDR3 contains 14 residues. In DNA, the CDR3 is TGTGCCAGCTCACCACGGTCAGACACAGATACGCAGTATTTT. As protein: CASSPRSDTDTQYF. The full variable domain, in which reference TRBV18 and TRBJ2-3 provide the parts outside the CDR3, is NAGVMQNPRHLVRRRGQEARLRCSPMKGHSHVYWYRQLPEEGLKFMVYLQKENIIDESGMPKERFSAEFPKEGPSILRIQQVVRGDSAAYFCASSPRSDTDTQYFGPGTRLTVL.

This clone showed up just once. The chain links TRBV7-8 to TRBJ2-3; the D is unclear. Germline CDR1 is SGHVS and CDR2 is FQNEAQ. The CDR3 runs to 14 residues. V was pared by 1 base and J by 3 bases, with 8 bases between. CDR3 loop: CASSLVSGTDTQYF. The CDR3 coding sequence is TGTGCCAGCAGCTTAGTTTCAGGAACAGATACGCAGTATTTT.